The rows below give T cell receptor beta chains drawn from one sample of a study of blood T cells in healthy people across ages. TCRdb recomputed calls from the 5' RACE reads with MiXCR, one row per CDR3 protein. The data hold around 1,700,000 distinct CDR3 sequences, with over 25% observed a single time. Sequencing used blood. These receptors all come from a woman aged 30 to 39 in good health. Both conserved end residues are part of each CDR3. D genes are given only for firm matches. Clone size appears in some rows only: once, few, many, or a class for an expanded clone.

CDR3aa: CASTVTGGYGYTF
CDR3nt: TGTGCCAGTACGGTCACTGGGGGCTATGGCTACACCTTC
d_gene: -
len: 13
abundance: -
j_gene: TRBJ1-2
v_gene: TRBV19

CDR3aa: CSVSLHTGDGTIYF
CDR3nt: TGCAGCGTTTCGCTACACACAGGGGACGGGACCATATATTTT
d_gene: TRBD1
len: 14
abundance: few
j_gene: TRBJ1-3
v_gene: TRBV29-1

CDR3aa: CASSLLGHPIGTDTQYF
CDR3nt: TGTGCCAGCAGCTTACTTGGACACCCTATAGGCACAGATACGCAGTATTTT
d_gene: -
len: 17
abundance: few
j_gene: TRBJ2-3
v_gene: TRBV5-6

CDR3aa: CASERSQGSGVGYTF
CDR3nt: TGTGCCAGCGAGCGCTCACAGGGGTCCGGGGTGGGCTACACCTTC
d_gene: TRBD1
len: 15
abundance: -
j_gene: TRBJ1-2
v_gene: TRBV25-1

CDR3aa: CASSLVTQGVHLAKNIQYF
CDR3nt: TGTGCCAGCAGCTTAGTTACACAGGGGGTACATCTAGCCAAAAACATTCAGTACTTC
d_gene: TRBD1
len: 19
abundance: many
j_gene: TRBJ2-4
v_gene: TRBV7-9

CDR3aa: CVSSSRGGNYGYTF
CDR3nt: TGTGTCAGCAGCTCCCGCGGCGGAAACTATGGCTACACCTTC
d_gene: -
len: 14
abundance: few
j_gene: TRBJ1-2
v_gene: TRBV7-2

CDR3aa: CASRSQGQTETQYF
CDR3nt: TGTGCCAGCAGGTCTCAAGGTCAAACTGAGACCCAGTACTTC
d_gene: -
len: 14
abundance: -
j_gene: TRBJ2-5
v_gene: TRBV7-2

CDR3aa: CAIGRAFSTDTQYF
CDR3nt: TGTGCCATCGGGCGTGCGTTTAGCACAGATACGCAGTATTTT
d_gene: -
len: 14
abundance: few
j_gene: TRBJ2-3
v_gene: TRBV10-3

CDR3aa: CTSSYGAGVYEQYF
CDR3nt: TGTACCAGCAGTTACGGAGCGGGAGTGTACGAGCAGTACTTC
d_gene: TRBD2
len: 14
abundance: -
j_gene: TRBJ2-7
v_gene: TRBV6-5

CDR3aa: CASTTSRVPRNGYTF
CDR3nt: TGTGCCAGCACTACGTCCAGGGTCCCAAGGAATGGCTACACCTTC
d_gene: -
len: 15
abundance: few
j_gene: TRBJ1-2
v_gene: TRBV2

CDR3aa: CASSLNRNTDTQYF
CDR3nt: TGTGCCAGCAGCCTGAACAGGAACACAGATACGCAGTATTTT
d_gene: -
len: 14
abundance: many
j_gene: TRBJ2-3
v_gene: TRBV7-6

CDR3aa: CASSLAGRGTALYEQYF
CDR3nt: TGTGCCAGCAGCTTAGCGGGCAGGGGGACAGCGTTATACGAGCAGTACTTC
d_gene: TRBD1
len: 17
abundance: few
j_gene: TRBJ2-7
v_gene: TRBV7-2

CDR3aa: CASSLRTSGWGNEQFF
CDR3nt: TGTGCCAGCAGCTTACGTACTAGCGGGTGGGGGAATGAGCAGTTCTTC
d_gene: TRBD2
len: 16
abundance: few
j_gene: TRBJ2-1
v_gene: TRBV11-2

CDR3aa: CSAGRTQGTQYF
CDR3nt: TGCAGTGCCGGACGGACGCAGGGGACCCAGTACTTC
d_gene: -
len: 12
abundance: -
j_gene: TRBJ2-5
v_gene: TRBV20-1

CDR3aa: CSTGLAGPETQYF
CDR3nt: TGCAGTACAGGACTAGCGGGGCCAGAGACCCAGTACTTC
d_gene: TRBD2
len: 13
abundance: few
j_gene: TRBJ2-5
v_gene: TRBV20-1

CDR3aa: CSVVTSGSLGEQFF
CDR3nt: TGCAGCGTTGTGACTAGCGGGAGCCTTGGTGAGCAGTTCTTC
d_gene: TRBD2
len: 14
abundance: few
j_gene: TRBJ2-1
v_gene: TRBV29-1

CDR3aa: CASSSIPGLGNTGELFF
CDR3nt: TGCGCCAGCAGCTCTATCCCGGGACTGGGGAACACCGGGGAGCTGTTTTTT
d_gene: -
len: 17
abundance: -
j_gene: TRBJ2-2
v_gene: TRBV5-1

CDR3aa: CASSNIAGEYQETQYF
CDR3nt: TGTGCCAGCAGTAACATAGCGGGAGAGTACCAAGAGACCCAGTACTTC
d_gene: TRBD2
len: 16
abundance: -
j_gene: TRBJ2-5
v_gene: TRBV5-7